The subject of this entry is one TCR beta chain. Its antigen is undetermined. The CDR3 sequence is 15 residues long. With V trimmed by 4 bases and J by 4 bases, 5 bases remained unmatched. CDR1 is MNHNS, CDR2 SASEGT, per germline. These data belong to a study of cytomegalovirus exposure and HLA in healthy donors. Overall study context: Earlier, roughly 120 million unique TCR beta sequences were recovered from approximately 200 million T cells by an analysis. The early release's HLA-typed donors yielded approximately 82 million unique TCRs. Study conclusions and caveats: According to an earlier analysis, most TCR beta V segments yielded productive rearrangements about 87% or about 30% of the time. The Asian-associated ancestry cluster reportedly had fewer N-insertions than the roughly 720-donor mean in a later analysis.

Use of 60 Vbeta and 13 Jbeta primers characterized the PCR. Data came from immunoSEQ multiplex PCR; TCRdb stores just in-frame clones and leaves some out. Altogether 150,000 to 200,000 clones are present, 75% to 90% being singletons, with the ten largest covering 6% to 7.5%. The sequence was collected from a man younger than 40 in good health and CMV-seropositive. The chain employs TRBV6-1 and TRBJ1-4; TRBD1 agrees at 8 bases. The sample taken for sequencing was PBMCs. The DNA for the CDR3 is TGTGCCAGCAGTGGGGACAGGTCGTATAATGAAAAACTGTTTTTT. Translation gives CASSGDRSYNEKLFF.